What follows are 5 T cell receptor beta chains derived from one specimen sequenced in a study of a mutant IDH1 vaccine in newly diagnosed glioma. The antigens of these receptors remain unknown. The table came from immunoSEQ multiplex PCR; TCRdb's copy has only in-frame clones and leaves some out. The sample holds 50,000 to 70,000 clones, roughly 77% seen once. Noted time point: week 23, last vaccination. Each vaccine dose was 300 ug of mutant IDH1 20-mer peptide, with topical imiquimod. This material consisted of PBMCs, taken from a glioma patient whose treatment included an IDH1 peptide vaccine. Receptor source: a woman in her thirties or forties with glioma. Some clones in this sample may be carry-over from other donors' samples.

This clone occurred a few times. The chain joins TRBV6-1 to TRBJ1-4, with 7 bases matching TRBD1. The germline gives CDR1 MNHNS, CDR2 SASEGT. CDR3 length: 16 residues. Losses at the gene ends were 1 base for V and 7 bases for J; bases not matched to a gene: 9. The CDR3 bases are TGTGCCAGCAGTGAAGTGAGGGGGCGCGGGAGTGAAAAACTGTTTTTT. Protein sequence: CASSEVRGRGSEKLFF.

This chain links TRBV5-1 with TRBJ2-7, with TRBD2 matching over 13 bases. CDR1 and CDR2 from the germline V gene are SGHRS and YFSETQ. The CDR3 is 15 residues long. The V gene end was trimmed by 3 bases and the J gene end by 5 bases; junction bases not matched to a gene: 5. In nucleotides, the CDR3 is TGCGCCAGCAGCTCGAGACTAGCGGGGGGCGACGAGCAGTACTTC. This translates into CASSSRLAGGDEQYF.

V usage is TRBV4-2 and J usage is TRBJ1-5, with D tentatively TRBD1 (5 bases). Trimming left V 2 bases short and J 6 bases short, with 14 bases between. The CDR3 is made up of 15 amino acids. CDR1 and CDR2 from the germline V gene are LGHNA and YNFKEQ. The CDR3 bases are TGTGCCAGCAGCCAATCCCCAGGGAGTTCTCAGCCCCAGCATTTT. Translated: CASSQSPGSSQPQHF.

This rearrangement joins TRBV14 to TRBJ2-1; 7 bases are shared with TRBD1. In germline, CDR1 is SGHDN, CDR2 FVKESK. This CDR3 region has 17 residues. Trimming at V came to 4 bases and at J to 1 base, leaving 10 bases not matched to a gene. CDR3 residues: CASSLSLNRGSYNEQFF. Written as DNA, the CDR3 is TGTGCCAGCAGCCTGAGTCTTAACAGGGGATCCTACAATGAGCAGTTCTTC.

The table lists this clone with a count of one. The chain links TRBV25-1 to TRBJ2-2, with 11 bases identical to TRBD2. Trimming at V came to 0 bases and at J to 9 bases, leaving 6 bases not matched to a gene. Germline V gene sequence: CDR1 MGHDK, CDR2 SYGVNS. The CDR3 runs to 16 residues. As DNA, the CDR3 is TGTGCCAGCAGTGAATATGAGACTAGCGGGGTACGGGAGCTGTTTTTT. Translation: CASSEYETSGVRELFF.